These 5 T cell receptor beta chains were all obtained from the same sample, sequenced in a study of blood T cell repertoires in COVID-19. TCRdb keeps only in-frame clones here, not all; method: immunoSEQ multiplex PCR. Seen here are about 170,000 clones, almost 85% observed once, and the top ten hold around 2.7%. Sequencing was performed on peripheral blood. The receptors shown here come from a woman of 80 years or more with COVID-19, enrolled during active disease.

V gene TRBV4-3 combines with J gene TRBJ1-1; D is unclear. There are 13 residues in the CDR3. Germline loops: CDR1 LGHNA, CDR2 YSLEER. Trimming took off 4 bases at V and 4 bases at J, with 10 bases between the two ends. CDR3 amino acids: CASSLDEGTEAFF. DNA of the CDR3: TGCGCCAGCAGCCTGGACGAGGGCACTGAAGCTTTCTTT.

V and J are TRBV5-8 and TRBJ2-2; D is unresolved. The V gene lost 9 bases and the J gene lost 6 bases, with 18 bases spanning the gap. Germline assignment: CDR1 SGHTS and CDR2 YDEGEE. The CDR3 loop spans 14 amino acids. This CDR3 is CATETRSYPGELFF. CDR3 nucleotides: TGTGCCACAGAGACAAGGTCATATCCCGGGGAGCTGTTTTTT.

The chain links TRBV7-9 to TRBJ2-1, with D maybe TRBD2 (5 bases). Germline V lookup: CDR1 SEHNR, CDR2 FQNEAQ (reference sequence). V gave up 1 base and J gave up 2 bases, with 12 bases separating them. The CDR3 runs to 16 residues. This CDR3 is CASSLGVGEPYNEQFF. In nucleotides, the CDR3 is TGTGCCAGCAGCTTAGGGGTGGGAGAGCCCTACAATGAGCAGTTCTTC.

The chain combines TRBV11-2 with TRBJ1-3, with D possibly TRBD1 on 5 matching bases. In germline, CDR1 is SGHAT, CDR2 FQNNGV. The V and J ends lost 5 bases and 1 base respectively, with 9 bases between them. There are 14 residues in the CDR3. CDR3 DNA sequence: TGTGCCAGCAGCCAACAGGTATCTGGAAACACCATATATTTT. It specifies CASSQQVSGNTIYF.

The chain carries TRBV28 and TRBJ2-4; D may be TRBD1 (6 bases). The CDR3 covers 16 residues. V was trimmed by 2 bases and J by 0 bases, leaving 11 bases between them. Germline V gene data show CDR1 as MDHEN and CDR2 as SYDVKM. In DNA form, the CDR3 reads TGTGCCAGCAGTTTACCCGGGACATTAGCCAAAAACATTCAGTACTTC. Translating gives CASSLPGTLAKNIQYF.